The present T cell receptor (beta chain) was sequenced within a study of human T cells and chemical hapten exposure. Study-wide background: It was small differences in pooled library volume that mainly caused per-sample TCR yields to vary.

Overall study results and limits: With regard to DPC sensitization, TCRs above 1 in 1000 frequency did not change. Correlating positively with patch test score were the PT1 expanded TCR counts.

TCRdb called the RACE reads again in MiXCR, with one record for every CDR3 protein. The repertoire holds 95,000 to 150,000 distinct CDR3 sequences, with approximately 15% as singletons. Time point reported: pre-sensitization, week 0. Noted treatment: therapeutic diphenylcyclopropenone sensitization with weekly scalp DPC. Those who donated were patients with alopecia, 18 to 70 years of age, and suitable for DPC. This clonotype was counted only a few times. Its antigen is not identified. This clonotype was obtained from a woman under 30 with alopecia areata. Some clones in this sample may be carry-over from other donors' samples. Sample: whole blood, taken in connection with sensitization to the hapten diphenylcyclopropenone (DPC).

Here the CDR3 DNA reads TGCGCCAGCAGCCAAGGGGACAGGCTGAGGAACTATGGCTACACCTTC. It encodes CASSQGDRLRNYGYTF. The chain combines TRBV4-3 with TRBJ1-2, with 8 bases lining up with TRBD1. Germline assignment: CDR1 LGHNA and CDR2 YSLEER. The CDR3 loop spans 16 amino acids. The V gene end was trimmed by 1 base and the J gene end by 2 bases; junction bases not matched to a gene: 6.